This T cell receptor (beta chain) was recovered during a study of blood T cell repertoires in COVID-19. Authors' data handling: Reference gene primer amplification gave estimated nucleated cell counts. TCRdb's table, derived via immunoSEQ multiplex PCR, lists solely in-frame clones and lacks some. The V and J calls and clone size were taken over from that table, and D and trimming were inferred from the DNA. The data contain about 100,000 clones, around four fifths of them singletons. The CDR3 runs 14 residues. The V gene's germline CDR1 is LGHDT and CDR2 YNNKEL (reference sequence). With 1 base removed from V and 5 bases from J, the gap between germline ends came to 11 bases.

The chain recombines TRBV3-1 (or the pseudogene TRBV3-2) with TRBJ1-1; D is possibly TRBD1 (5 bases). Sequencing was performed on peripheral blood. The source of this sequence is a man aged 50 to 59 with active or convalescent COVID-19. The CDR3 DNA follows: TGTGCCAGCAGCCAAGCCGGGGGAGAAACTGAAGCTTTCTTT. Its translation: CASSQAGGETEAFF.